A single sample is the source of the 17 T cell receptor beta chains below, sequenced in a study of OX40 agonist ivuxolimab in advanced cancers. The data were produced by immunoSEQ multiplex PCR, yet TCRdb's version contains in-frame clones alone and is incomplete. The data hold tens of thousands of clones, with 75% to 90% observed a single time. Sequenced here: CD4+ or CD8+ T cells sorted from blood, sampled in a trial of the OX40 agonist ivuxolimab. The receptors derive from an adult with an advanced solid tumor such as melanoma, head and neck, liver or kidney cancer.

CDR3 sequence: CAVSGGQGGFGTQYF. The CDR3 DNA sequence: TGTGCCGTATCCGGGGGACAGGGGGGTTTCGGGACCCAGTACTTC. V and J are TRBV7-2 and TRBJ2-5; 11 bases match TRBD1. From germline, CDR1 is SGHTA and CDR2 FQGNSA. This CDR3 is built from 15 residues. Trimming cost V 11 bases and J 7 bases; bases outside gene matches: 15.

This clone was recorded only once. The chain joins TRBV28 to TRBJ1-6; D call uncertain. V shed 3 bases and J shed 10 bases, with 7 bases lying between them. Germline CDR1 MDHEN, CDR2 SYDVKM. This CDR3 is 12 amino acids long. The CDR3 DNA reads as TGTGCCAGCAGTTTGTTAACCTCACCCCTCCACTTT. It codes for CASSLLTSPLHF.

CDR3 in DNA: TGTGCTAGTGCCCCCCCCACGAACACTGAAGCTTTCTTT. Protein sequence: CASAPPTNTEAFF. The chain links TRBV12-5 to TRBJ1-1, with D uncertain. Germline assignment: CDR1 LGHNT and CDR2 FRNRAP. Trimming stripped 7 bases from V and 1 base from J, with 10 bases between. This CDR3 is 13 amino acids long.

The rearrangement uses TRBV28 and TRBJ2-2; D unclear. Trimming shortened V by 5 bases and J by 7 bases, and 11 bases separated the two germline ends. Germline V lookup: CDR1 MDHEN, CDR2 SYDVKM. This CDR3 is built from 13 residues. CDR3 sequence reads: CASSPPLGGELFF. CDR3 bases: TGTGCCAGCAGTCCCCCTTTGGGCGGGGAGCTGTTTTTT.

The CDR3 DNA follows: TGTGCCAGCAGGGGACAGGGGGCGAGGTACGAGCAGTACTTC. Its protein product is CASRGQGARYEQYF. V usage is TRBV6-1 and J usage is TRBJ2-7, with 12 bases matching TRBD1. The V segment lost 6 bases and the J segment 4 bases; nucleotides outside the gene matches: 4. The germline gives CDR1 MNHNS, CDR2 SASEGT. CDR3 size: 14 residues.

This clone has just one count. This chain joins TRBV6-6 and TRBJ1-1, with a possible D match to TRBD1 (5 bases). There are 15 residues in the CDR3. The V end lost 2 bases, the J end lost 1 base, and 11 bases lay between the germline ends. CDR1 is MNHNY, CDR2 SVGAGI, per germline (reference sequence). CDR3 nucleotide sequence: TGTGCCAGCAGTTACGTCGGACAAGGGAACACTGAAGCTTTCTTT. Translation gives CASSYVGQGNTEAFF.

The V call is TRBV6-5, the J call TRBJ2-7; the D gene is possibly TRBD2 (6 bases). CDR1 is MNHEY and CDR2 is SVGAGI in the germline V gene. The CDR3 is 14 amino acids. V shed 8 bases and J shed 0 bases, with 14 bases lying between them. The CDR3 sequence: CASDFGRSSYEQYF. DNA of the CDR3: TGTGCCAGCGATTTTGGGAGGAGCTCCTACGAGCAGTACTTC.

Concerning this clone: Other DNA variants within this sample encode the same CDR3. The chain combines TRBV27 with TRBJ2-2; D assignment may be TRBD1 or TRBD2 (5 bases each). V was pared by 3 bases and J by 1 base, with 9 bases between. The CDR3 loop spans 15 amino acids. Germline V lookup: CDR1 MNHEY, CDR2 SMNVEV (reference sequence). CDR3 coding DNA: TGTGCCAGCAGTTTTGGGACCGTGAACACCGGGGAGCTGTTTTTT. This codes for CASSFGTVNTGELFF.

Only one count was recorded for this clone. The rearrangement links TRBV19 to TRBJ2-3; the D gene is possibly TRBD2 (5 bases). Trimming left V 5 bases short and J 2 bases short, with 8 bases between. Germline V gives CDR1 LNHDA, CDR2 SQIVND (reference sequence). CDR3 length: 13 amino acids. CDR3 sequence: CASSWRATDTQYF. The CDR3 coding sequence is TGTGCCAGTAGTTGGCGGGCCACAGATACGCAGTATTTT.

V gene TRBV9 combines with J gene TRBJ2-1; D not certain. The CDR3 loop spans 15 amino acids. V was trimmed by 0 bases and J by 8 bases, leaving 15 bases between them. Germline V gene sequence: CDR1 SGDLS, CDR2 YYNGEE. The CDR3 protein is CASSVDGAVFDEQFF. Here the CDR3 DNA reads TGTGCCAGCAGCGTAGATGGTGCTGTGTTCGATGAGCAGTTCTTC.

The V and J genes are TRBV6-6 and TRBJ1-1; 7 bases agree with TRBD1. Trimming cost V 8 bases and J 4 bases; bases outside gene matches: 10. Germline V gene lookup returns CDR1 MNHNY and CDR2 SVGAGI (reference sequence). CDR3 length: 14 amino acids. CDR3 in DNA: TGTGCCAGCGGAGTGAGTCCAGGGGGCACTGAAGCTTTCTTT. It codes for CASGVSPGGTEAFF.

CDR3: CASSQTVGQGSYSNQPQHF. CDR3 nucleotides: TGTGCCAGCAGCCAAACAGTTGGGCAGGGATCTTATAGCAATCAGCCCCAGCATTTT. The chain couples TRBV4-2 to TRBJ1-5; D is perhaps TRBD1 (5 bases). Germline assignment: CDR1 LGHNA and CDR2 YNFKEQ. Trimming removed 2 bases at V and 0 bases at J, with 20 bases between. This CDR3 is 19 amino acids long.

This rearrangement joins TRBV2 to TRBJ2-6; no reliable D call. Germline V gives CDR1 SNHLY, CDR2 FYNNEI. V lost 4 bases to trimming and J lost 3 bases, with 4 bases between them. The CDR3 is made up of 13 amino acids. The CDR3: CASSGVGANVLTF. The CDR3 DNA sequence: TGTGCCAGCAGTGGAGTTGGGGCCAACGTCCTGACTTTC.

The chain couples TRBV13 to TRBJ2-1; TRBD1 might be the D (6 bases). The CDR3 consists of 15 residues. Germline V gives CDR1 PRHDT, CDR2 FYEKMQ (reference sequence). Trimming removed 10 bases at V and 0 bases at J, with 16 bases between. The CDR3 protein is CATQRGTISYNEQFF. CDR3 coding DNA: TGTGCCACCCAGAGGGGGACAATCTCCTACAATGAGCAGTTCTTC.

This clone occurred once. CDR3 bases: TGTGCCAGCATACTAGGGGGTGAAGCTTTCTTT. It yields the protein CASILGGEAFF. The chain recombines TRBV28 with TRBJ1-1; D is possibly TRBD1 (6 bases). The CDR3 has 11 residues. From germline, CDR1 is MDHEN and CDR2 SYDVKM. V lost 7 bases, J lost 7 bases, and 10 bases lay in between.

This clone was seen once. The V call is TRBV27, the J call TRBJ2-2; tentatively, D is TRBD2 (5 bases). The CDR3 extends over 17 amino acids. Between the trimmed V and J ends, which lost 0 bases and 7 bases, there was a span of 18 bases. In germline, CDR1 is MNHEY, CDR2 SMNVEV (reference sequence). The CDR3 spells CASSLSRRSEKNGELFF. The DNA for the CDR3 is TGTGCCAGCAGTTTATCCAGGAGGTCCGAAAAGAACGGGGAGCTGTTTTTT.

V gene TRBV15 combines with J gene TRBJ1-2; D gene unclear. CDR3 length: 14 amino acids. Germline V gene data show CDR1 as LNHNV and CDR2 as YYDKDF (reference sequence). Trimming removed 0 bases from V and 7 bases from J, with 12 bases in between. Here the CDR3 DNA reads TGTGCCACCAGCAGAGATCTCGGGTCCCCTGGCTACACCTTC. Translated, it gives CATSRDLGSPGYTF. Using reference TRBV15 and TRBJ1-2 for the parts outside the CDR3, the full variable domain is DAMVIQNPRYQVTQFGKPVTLSCSQTLNHNVMYWYQQKSSQAPKLLFHYYDKDFNNEADTPDNFQSRRPNTSFCFLDIRSPGLGDTAMYLCATSRDLGSPGYTFGSGTRLTVV.